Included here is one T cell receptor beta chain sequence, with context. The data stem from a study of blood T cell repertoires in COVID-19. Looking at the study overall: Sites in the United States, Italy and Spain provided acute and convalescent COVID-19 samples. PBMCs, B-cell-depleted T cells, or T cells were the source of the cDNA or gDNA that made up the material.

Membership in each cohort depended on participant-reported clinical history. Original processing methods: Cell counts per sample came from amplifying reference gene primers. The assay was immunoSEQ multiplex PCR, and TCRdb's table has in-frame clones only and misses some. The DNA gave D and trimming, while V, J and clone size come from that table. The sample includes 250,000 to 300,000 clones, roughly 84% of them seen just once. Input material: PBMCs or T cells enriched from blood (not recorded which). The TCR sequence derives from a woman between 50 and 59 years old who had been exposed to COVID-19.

This CDR3 reads CASSLARTSGTDTQYF. Here the CDR3 DNA reads TGTGCCAGCAGCTTGGCCAGGACTAGCGGCACAGATACGCAGTATTTT. The chain is built from TRBV5-5 and TRBJ2-3, with 9 bases aligning to TRBD2. The V segment lost 0 bases and the J segment 1 base; nucleotides outside the gene matches: 3. Germline CDR1 SGHKS, CDR2 YYEKEE (reference sequence). This CDR3 is 16 amino acids long.